This T cell receptor (beta chain) derives from a study of blood T cell repertoires in COVID-19. The CDR3 covers 16 residues. Trimming left V 4 bases short and J 7 bases short, with 17 bases between. Germline loops: CDR1 MNHEY, CDR2 SMNVEV (reference sequence). Data came from immunoSEQ multiplex PCR; TCRdb stores just in-frame clones and leaves some out. The sample records over 200,000 clones, about 90% being singletons. This sequence originates from a man aged 40-49 years with active or convalescent COVID-19. The chain combines TRBV27 with TRBJ1-6; D perhaps matches TRBD1 (5 bases). What was sequenced was peripheral blood. The CDR3 sequence is CASSSPPPGWNSPLHF. CDR3 sequence (DNA): TGTGCCAGCAGTTCACCTCCCCCAGGGTGGAATTCACCCCTCCACTTT.